Each of the 8 T cell receptor beta chains below was sequenced from the same sample in a study of shared clonotypes between healthy human individuals. Positive CCR7 selection of CD45RO-negative cells yielded the naive CD8 cells, and terminally differentiated effector memory CD45RA+ cells were excluded. Clones were sequenced by immunoSEQ multiplex PCR, and TCRdb holds only the in-frame ones, with some missing. The sample contains about 2.1 million clones, 90% to 95% of which appear only once. The specimen was naive CD8+ T cells from PBMCs. These receptors were collected from a man between 18 and 35 years old in good health. Some clones in this sample may be carry-over from other donors' samples.

The rearrangement joins TRBV27 to TRBJ1-1, with D maybe TRBD1 (5 bases). Germline assignment: CDR1 MNHEY and CDR2 SMNVEV (reference sequence). This CDR3 comprises 15 residues. V was pared by 6 bases and J by 2 bases, with 16 bases between. This CDR3 is CASSLTRGVNTEAFF. The CDR3 nucleotides are TGTGCCAGCAGCCTAACTAGGGGAGTCAACACTGAAGCTTTCTTT.

As concerns this clone: The sample has other DNA sequences that encode this CDR3 too. The J gene is TRBJ2-5, the V gene TRBV19; D is unresolved. Trimming cost V 1 base and J 5 bases, with 8 bases left between them. The CDR3 loop spans 13 amino acids. Germline-derived CDR1 and CDR2 are LNHDA and SQIVND (reference sequence). As DNA, the CDR3 is TGTGCCAGTAGTATAGTCCTCTGGGAGACCCAGTACTTC. This gives the protein CASSIVLWETQYF. Drawing the rest from reference TRBV19 and TRBJ2-5, the complete variable domain is DGGITQSPKYLFRKEGQNVTLSCEQNLNHDAMYWYRQDPGQGLRLIYYSQIVNDFQKGDIAEGYSVSREKKESFPLTVTSAQKNPTAFYLCASSIVLWETQYFGPGTRLLVL.

The CDR3, as DNA: TGTGCCAGCAGTTTCCCCCTCAGCAGACAGGGGCCCCAAGAGACCCAGTACTTC. Amino acid sequence: CASSFPLSRQGPQETQYF. The rearrangement links TRBV28 to TRBJ2-5; 8 bases map to TRBD1. Germline trimming cut 3 bases from V and 1 base from J; bases unmatched to any gene: 13. The CDR3 sequence is 18 residues long. Germline values: CDR1 MDHEN, CDR2 SYDVKM.

V is TRBV7-9 and J is TRBJ1-1; D gene unclear. The CDR3 spans 12 residues. Trimming stripped 8 bases from V and 1 base from J, with 8 bases between. The germline V gene has CDR1 SEHNR and CDR2 FQNEAQ (reference sequence). CDR3 bases: TGTGCCAGCGCTCTAGCGAACACTGAAGCTTTCTTT. It is translated as CASALANTEAFF.

V usage is TRBV5-6 and J usage is TRBJ1-1, with 7 bases that match TRBD1. Unmatched junction bases numbered 12, after V lost 3 bases and J lost 4 bases. This CDR3 spans 16 amino acids. Germline CDR1 and CDR2: SGHDT and YYEEEE. The CDR3 DNA sequence: TGTGCCAGCAGCTCTCCGGGTGAGCAGGGGGTCACTGAAGCTTTCTTT. It yields the protein CASSSPGEQGVTEAFF.

This chain joins TRBV19 and TRBJ1-1; tentative D call: TRBD1 (6 bases). CDR3 length: 17 amino acids. V was shortened by 7 bases and J by 3 bases, with 24 bases between the two germline ends. Germline V CDR1 and CDR2: LNHDA, SQIVND (reference sequence). CDR3 loop: CASNWPGMGARDTEAFF. CDR3 in DNA: TGTGCCAGTAATTGGCCTGGGATGGGGGCGCGGGACACTGAAGCTTTCTTT.

This chain uses TRBV30 with TRBJ1-3; D might be TRBD1 (5 bases). This CDR3 has 17 amino acids. V dropped 3 bases and J dropped 0 bases, with 18 bases sitting between them. Germline CDR1 GTSNPN, CDR2 SVGIG (reference sequence). The CDR3 nucleotides are TGTGCCTGGAGCGGACTTCGGGGCGTAAACTCTGGAAACACCATATATTTT. It translates to CAWSGLRGVNSGNTIYF.

This clone was detected only a few times. The DNA for the CDR3 is TGTGCCAGCGGGGACGGCTCCTACGAGCAGTACTTC. This encodes CASGDGSYEQYF. The chain is built from TRBV9 and TRBJ2-7; D is perhaps TRBD1 or TRBD2 (5 bases each). In germline, CDR1 is SGDLS, CDR2 YYNGEE. The CDR3 has 12 amino acids. Trimming removed 7 bases at V and 0 bases at J, with 8 bases between.